The clone carrying this T cell receptor (beta chain) showed up just once. The antigen remains undetermined. These data belong to a study of cytomegalovirus exposure and HLA in healthy donors. PCR involved 60 Vbeta and 13 Jbeta primers. Clones were sequenced by immunoSEQ multiplex PCR, and TCRdb holds only the in-frame ones, with some missing. The table lists 80,000 or so clones, around 76% of them singletons. Germline V gene lookup returns CDR1 SEHNR and CDR2 FQNEAQ (reference sequence). The ends lost 5 bases at V and 1 base at J; junction bases unmatched: 12. The CDR3 is made up of 18 amino acids. Findings and caveats of the study: TCR association rates varied by HLA locus in a later analysis, with DRB1 highest and HLA-C lowest. Previous analysis showed most TCR beta V segments were productive about 87% or about 30% of the time. As was reported, the classifier diagnosed cytomegalovirus status with high specificity and sensitivity.

This TCR derives from a male donor in good health and CMV-seropositive. The specimen was PBMCs. The rearrangement uses TRBV7-9 and TRBJ2-3; 10 bases map to TRBD2. CDR3 nucleotides: TGTGCCAGCAGCCTCCTGCGTTCTAGCGGGGGAGGCACAGATACGCAGTATTTT. The encoded protein is CASSLLRSSGGGTDTQYF.